Below, 28 T cell receptor beta chains from the same sample are listed, as sequenced in a study of T cells in Graves' hyperthyroidism and ophthalmopathy. TCR beta CDR3 sequences were amplified from RNA transcripts. Initially, a first-round RT-PCR of the TCR CDR3 employed the HTBI primer set. Via MiXCR, TCRdb re-called the multiplex PCR reads, giving one row per CDR3 protein. The sample lists approximately 370,000 distinct CDR3 sequences; 17% were seen once. The sequenced sample consisted of blood. The source of these receptors is a woman aged 25 to 39 with Graves' hyperthyroidism that later progressed to Graves' ophthalmopathy.

This clonotype showed up many times. CDR3 sequence reads: CASSLGRANEQFF. In nucleotides, the CDR3 is TGTGCCAGCAGTTTAGGCAGGGCGAATGAGCAGTTCTTC. V is TRBV27 and J is TRBJ2-1; D is possibly TRBD1 (5 bases). The CDR3 covers 13 residues. V was cut by 2 bases and J by 7 bases, with 9 bases left in between. CDR1 and CDR2 from the germline V gene are MNHEY and SMNVEV (reference sequence).

This clonotype was picked up many times. The gene calls are TRBV29-1 and TRBJ2-3; D is possibly TRBD2 (7 bases). CDR3 size: 16 residues. Germline loops: CDR1 SQVTM, CDR2 ANQGSEA. V shed 6 bases and J shed 3 bases, with 22 bases lying between them. CDR3 sequence (DNA): TGCAGCGTCACTACGAGGGGGGGTCTGTCGACAGATACGCAGTATTTT. It specifies CSVTTRGGLSTDTQYF.

This clonotype has at least ten counts. This chain connects TRBV2 to TRBJ2-3; unclear D gene. The CDR3 has 13 residues. Germline V gene lookup returns CDR1 SNHLY and CDR2 FYNNEI. Trimming removed 5 bases from V and 4 bases from J, with 10 bases in between. The CDR3: CASSRTAPDTQYF. CDR3 nucleotide sequence: TGTGCCAGCAGTCGTACCGCTCCAGATACGCAGTATTTT.

This clonotype was picked up a small number of times. V and J are TRBV13 and TRBJ2-2, with a weak D call TRBD1 (5 bases). Germline CDR1 is PRHDT and CDR2 is FYEKMQ (reference sequence). The CDR3 covers 16 residues. The V end was cut by 5 bases, the J end by 6 bases, with 19 bases between. In DNA, the CDR3 is TGTGCCAGCAGCCTATATTCTCAGGGTCTCGCCGGGGAGCTGTTTTTT. Translation gives CASSLYSQGLAGELFF.

V usage is TRBV4-1 and J usage is TRBJ1-1, with no clear D. The length of the CDR3 is 15 residues. Germline CDR1 reads MGHRA; CDR2 reads YSYEKL. V dropped 1 base and J dropped 1 base, with 10 bases sitting between them. The CDR3 DNA sequence: TGCGCCAGCAGCCAAGCTCGTCAAAAGAACACTGAAGCTTTCTTT. Translating it yields CASSQARQKNTEAFF.

This sequence joins TRBV7-9 and TRBJ2-3; 7 positions agree with TRBD2. Germline V gives CDR1 SEHNR, CDR2 FQNEAQ (reference sequence). The CDR3 has 16 amino acids. J lost 1 base, V lost 5 bases, and 9 bases had no gene match. CDR3 loop: CASSHSSGPRTDTQYF. The DNA for the CDR3 is TGTGCCAGCAGCCACTCTAGCGGCCCTCGCACAGATACGCAGTATTTT.

The rearrangement uses TRBV6-1 and TRBJ1-3; 9 bases line up with TRBD1. The CDR3 extends over 14 amino acids. Germline V gene sequence: CDR1 MNHNS, CDR2 SASEGT. V was clipped by 5 bases and J by 3 bases; unmatched bases: 2. CDR3 loop: CASSRTGDGNTIYF. DNA for the CDR3: TGTGCCAGCAGTCGGACAGGGGATGGAAACACCATATATTTT.

The CDR3 DNA reads as TGTGCCACCAGCACCGGACAGGGGACAGGCTACGAGCAGTACTTC. This gives the protein CATSTGQGTGYEQYF. The rearrangement joins TRBV15 to TRBJ2-7; 9 bases agree with TRBD1. Looked up from germline, CDR1 is LNHNV and CDR2 is YYDKDF (reference sequence). CDR3 length: 15 amino acids. The V segment lost 4 bases and the J segment 3 bases; nucleotides outside the gene matches: 7.

This clonotype was seen many times. The rearrangement links TRBV2 to TRBJ1-2, with 7 bases that match TRBD1. CDR1 SNHLY and CDR2 FYNNEI come from the germline V gene. This CDR3 region has 14 residues. V was clipped by 6 bases and J by 2 bases; unmatched bases: 6. The CDR3 sequence is CASSGTEANYGYTF. The CDR3 coding sequence is TGTGCCAGCAGCGGGACAGAAGCCAACTATGGCTACACCTTC.

The rearrangement uses TRBV28 and TRBJ2-1; D uncertain. Germline CDR1 is MDHEN and CDR2 is SYDVKM. V lost 3 bases and J lost 8, with 8 bases in between. The CDR3 sequence is 12 residues long. The CDR3 spells CASSFRWDEQFF. Here the CDR3 DNA reads TGTGCCAGCAGTTTTCGGTGGGATGAGCAGTTCTTC.

This clonotype was seen only a few times. This chain links TRBV10-1 with TRBJ2-1; 13 bases line up with TRBD2. Losses at the gene ends were 3 bases for V and 6 bases for J; bases not matched to a gene: 14. CDR1 WNHNN and CDR2 SYGVQD come from the germline V gene (reference sequence). CDR3 size: 19 residues. In nucleotides, the CDR3 is TGCGCCAGCAGTGAAATCAGACTAGCGGGAGGCCTACCCCCCAATGAGCAGTTCTTC. Its protein is CASSEIRLAGGLPPNEQFF.

The sample holds many counts of this clonotype. The J gene is TRBJ2-1, the V gene TRBV12-3 or TRBV12-4, with 11 positions matching TRBD2. The CDR3 covers 17 residues. Losses at the gene ends were 1 base for V and 1 base for J; bases not matched to a gene: 3. CDR3 nucleotide sequence: TGTGCCAGCAGTTTAGATGCTAGCGGGAGGTCCTACAATGAGCAGTTCTTC. Translation: CASSLDASGRSYNEQFF.

As regards this clonotype: This may be a read error: a much more frequent sequence differs by one nucleotide. V is TRBV30 and J is TRBJ1-6; D not certain. The CDR3 length is 13 residues. Germline CDR1 is GTSNPN and CDR2 is SVGIG (reference sequence). As DNA, the CDR3 is TGTTCCTGGAGCTACGGTGGGAATTCACCCCTCCACTTT. This translates into CSWSYGGNSPLHF.

This clonotype has more than one count but fewer than ten. This rearrangement joins TRBV11-2 to TRBJ2-7; 7 bases map to TRBD1. Unmatched junction bases numbered 3, after V lost 1 base and J lost 3 bases. This CDR3 is 14 amino acids long. CDR1 SGHAT and CDR2 FQNNGV come from the germline V gene. For the CDR3, the DNA is TGTGCCAGCAGCTTAGGGGACAGTGTCTACGAGCAGTACTTC. Its translation: CASSLGDSVYEQYF.

This clonotype was picked up many times. The chain employs TRBV24-1 and TRBJ2-2; tentatively, D is TRBD1 or TRBD2 (5 bases each). Trimming shortened V by 3 bases and J by 0 bases, and 10 bases separated the two germline ends. Germline V CDR1 and CDR2: KGHDR, SFDVKD. The CDR3 runs to 16 residues. The CDR3 coding sequence is TGTGCCACCAGTGATCCCGGGACGGCGAACACCGGGGAGCTGTTTTTT. Its translation: CATSDPGTANTGELFF.

This sequence joins TRBV19 and TRBJ1-3, with D unclear. Germline V CDR1 and CDR2: LNHDA, SQIVND (reference sequence). The CDR3 consists of 17 residues. Deletions cut 7 bases from V and 0 bases from J, with 19 bases between. The CDR3 here is CASTRTISQFSGNTIYF. CDR3 DNA sequence: TGTGCCAGTACCCGAACGATAAGCCAGTTCTCTGGAAACACCATATATTTT.

This clonotype turned up a few times. A read error is possible here, since a much larger clone lies one base away. V is TRBV24-1 and J is TRBJ1-5; the D gene is possibly TRBD1 (6 bases). V was cut by 9 bases and J by 2 bases, with 19 bases left in between. The length of the CDR3 is 16 residues. Germline V gene data show CDR1 as KGHDR and CDR2 as SFDVKD. The DNA for the CDR3 is TGTGCCACCGATGGGGGGGGGGCGAACTGCAATCAGCCCCAGCATTTT. Translating gives CATDGGGANCNQPQHF.

In this sample, this clonotype turned up many times. The chain's CDR3 is CASSLAQASYYGYTF. As DNA, the CDR3 is TGTGCCAGCAGTTTAGCACAGGCCTCTTACTATGGCTACACCTTC. The chain joins TRBV28 to TRBJ1-2, with a tentative D call TRBD1 (5 bases). Germline V gene lookup returns CDR1 MDHEN and CDR2 SYDVKM. Trimming pared 2 bases from V and 3 bases from J, leaving 13 bases between. The CDR3 loop spans 15 amino acids.

This clonotype showed up many times. The chain joins TRBV29-1 to TRBJ2-3; D not resolved. The germline gives CDR1 SQVTM, CDR2 ANQGSEA. CDR3 length equals 13 residues. The V end was cut by 3 bases, the J end by 2 bases, with 9 bases between. This CDR3 reads CSVEDGFTDTQYF. CDR3 DNA: TGCAGCGTTGAGGACGGGTTCACAGATACGCAGTATTTT.

This clonotype was detected many times. This chain uses TRBV19 with TRBJ2-1; 14 nucleotides line up with TRBD2. After removal of 3 bases from V and 3 bases from J, the junction contained 1 base not matched to a gene. The CDR3 has 16 residues. In germline, CDR1 is LNHDA, CDR2 SQIVND (reference sequence). The DNA of the CDR3 is TGTGCCAGTAGTATGGGGACTAGCGGGGGCTACAATGAGCAGTTCTTC. It specifies CASSMGTSGGYNEQFF. Based on the CDR3 plus reference TRBV19 and TRBJ2-1, the full variable domain is DGGITQSPKYLFRKEGQNVTLSCEQNLNHDAMYWYRQDPGQGLRLIYYSQIVNDFQKGDIAEGYSVSREKKESFPLTVTSAQKNPTAFYLCASSMGTSGGYNEQFFGPGTRLTVL.

This clonotype appeared a single time. The rearrangement uses TRBV18 and TRBJ1-1; D gene unclear. The germline V gene has CDR1 KGHSH and CDR2 LQKENI. V lost 8 bases and J 1 base, leaving 5 bases between the germline ends. The CDR3 has 11 residues. In nucleotides, the CDR3 is TGTGCCAGCCTTGGGAACACTGAAGCTTTCTTT. Its protein is CASLGNTEAFF.

This clonotype was detected ten times or more. The chain joins TRBV28 to TRBJ2-7; 7 bases are a match to TRBD2. Germline lookup yields CDR1 MDHEN and CDR2 SYDVKM. CDR3 length: 12 residues. The junction had 8 bases not matched to a gene; V was cut back by 8 bases and J by 7 bases. DNA for the CDR3: TGTGCCAGCGCTGGGCGGGGGTGGGAGCAGTACTTC. Translating gives CASAGRGWEQYF.

The table lists this clonotype with a count of one. This chain joins TRBV6-1 and TRBJ2-1, with TRBD2 matching over 11 bases. This CDR3 comprises 16 residues. V lost 0 bases, J lost 8 bases, and 6 bases stayed unmatched. CDR1 is MNHNS and CDR2 is SASEGT in the germline V gene. CDR3 coding DNA: TGTGCCAGCAGTGAAGCGCGCCTAGCGGGAGGCTATGAGCAGTTCTTC. Amino acids: CASSEARLAGGYEQFF.

This clonotype showed up many times. The V and J genes are TRBV11-2 and TRBJ2-3; 7 bases align to TRBD2. CDR1 is SGHAT and CDR2 is FQNNGV in the germline V gene. The CDR3 is 14 amino acids. V lost 1 base to trimming and J lost 5 bases; unmatched junction nucleotides: 3. The CDR3 loop reads CASSLVGRIDTQYF. Written as DNA, the CDR3 is TGTGCCAGCAGCTTAGTCGGGAGGATAGATACGCAGTATTTT.

This sequence joins TRBV6-5 and TRBJ2-7, with 11 bases aligning to TRBD2. Germline V gene data show CDR1 as MNHEY and CDR2 as SVGAGI. With V trimmed by 2 bases and J by 7 bases, 4 bases remained unmatched. This CDR3 has 14 residues. The CDR3 protein is CASSYGLAGGEQYF. The CDR3 bases are TGTGCCAGCAGTTACGGACTAGCGGGTGGGGAGCAGTACTTC.

This clonotype was seen once. Possible read error: a much larger clone is one base away. This chain connects TRBV20-1 to TRBJ2-1, with 8 bases fitting TRBD2. This CDR3 region has 15 residues. CDR1 and CDR2 from the germline V gene are DFQATT and SNEGSKA (reference sequence). V was pared by 0 bases and J by 2 bases, with 3 bases of the junction left unmatched. The CDR3 reads CSARDPAGAYNEQFF. CDR3 nucleotides: TGCAGTGCTAGAGACCCAGCGGGAGCCTACAATGAGCAGTTCTTC.

The chain uses TRBV28 and TRBJ2-7; D remains unclear. CDR1 is MDHEN, CDR2 SYDVKM, per germline. V was trimmed by 2 bases and J by 5 bases, leaving 22 bases between them. This CDR3 is built from 17 residues. This CDR3 reads CASSLGRPGSFRDEQYF. DNA of the CDR3: TGTGCCAGCAGTTTAGGCCGACCAGGTTCCTTTCGTGACGAGCAGTACTTC.

This clonotype was observed many times. The chain combines TRBV30 with TRBJ1-2; D not resolved. The V gene's germline CDR1 is GTSNPN and CDR2 SVGIG (reference sequence). V was trimmed by 0 bases and J by 4 bases, leaving 9 bases between them. The CDR3 is 13 amino acids. CDR3 sequence reads: CAWSVRASYGYTF. CDR3 nucleotides: TGTGCCTGGAGTGTACGGGCCAGCTATGGCTACACCTTC.